The entry that follows covers one T cell receptor beta chain sequence. The antigen remains unidentified. The sample comes from a study of breast tumors, draining lymph nodes, adjacent tissues. TCRdb itself ran the multiplex PCR reads through MiXCR, one entry per CDR3 protein. This repertoire shows some 230,000 distinct CDR3 sequences, 30% to 35% found once; its top ten account for 3% to 4%. Samples came from axillary lymph nodes draining the breast cancer. Study-wide results and limits: Tumors had less TCR diversity than lymph nodes, more than nontumor tissue. Tumor and nontumor repertoires were significantly more similar in luminal-like than in basal-like breast cancer. The data were judged consistent with most tumor T cells coming from lymph node and expanding in tumor. That most tumor T cells come from lymph nodes remained unproven.

The V end lost 6 bases, the J end lost 7 bases, and 9 bases lay between the germline ends. The CDR3 is 10 amino acids. Germline CDR1 is SQVTM and CDR2 is ANQGSEA. The sample comprised axillary lymph node tissue. This TCR came from a female donor with breast cancer. Some clones in this sample may be carry-over from other donors' samples. This chain uses TRBV29-1 with TRBJ1-1; D gene ambiguous. This chain's CDR3 is CSVQQVEAFF. CDR3 nucleotides: TGCAGCGTACAGCAGGTTGAAGCTTTCTTT.